This TCR beta chain was recovered during a study of cytomegalovirus exposure and HLA in healthy donors. Study-level results: Exclusion applied to some V segments, including TRBV6-2 and TRBV6-3, as they were indistinguishable. TCR beta chains numbering more than 150 were designated cytomegalovirus-associated.

Primers: 60 Vbeta forward and 13 Jbeta reverse. Here immunoSEQ multiplex PCR was the method, and the copy in TCRdb shows in-frame clones only, minus some. Altogether fewer than 110,000 clones are present, 65% to 85% being singletons, with the ten largest covering 1.9%. The CDR3 contains 13 residues. Per the germline V gene, CDR1 is MNHEY and CDR2 is SMNVEV (reference sequence). The V end was cut by 4 bases, the J end by 6 bases, with 10 bases between. Details on this clone: Antigen specificity is unknown.

Material: PBMCs. V gene TRBV27 combines with J gene TRBJ1-5; possible D gene TRBD1, 5 bases. The clonotype comes from a woman aged 40 to 49 in good health and CMV-seronegative. CDR3 protein: CASSSRGRQPQHF. CDR3 nucleotide sequence: TGTGCCAGCAGTTCTAGGGGTCGTCAGCCCCAGCATTTT.